This passage covers 22 T cell receptor beta chains from one sample sequenced in a study of T-cell memory formation after mild COVID-19. TCRdb analysed the 5' RACE reads with MiXCR anew, one entry per CDR3 protein. The repertoire has about 310,000 distinct CDR3 sequences, just under 20% of them found once; the top ten carry 20% to 25%. Sequences were obtained from PBMCs or a T cell subset sorted from them (not recorded which). The receptors stem from a man in his late teens or twenties who had mild COVID-19 (a few samples of this study predate the infection). Cell type and time point are not known.

This chain's CDR3 is CASSIPRGYNQPQHF. For the CDR3, the DNA is TGTGCCAGTAGTATACCCAGGGGTTACAATCAGCCCCAGCATTTT. This chain links TRBV19 with TRBJ1-5; D possibly corresponds to TRBD1 (6 bases). Germline loops: CDR1 LNHDA, CDR2 SQIVND (reference sequence). The length of the CDR3 is 15 residues. V was shortened by 2 bases and J by 3 bases, with 11 bases between the two germline ends.

The genes are TRBV29-1 and TRBJ2-1; 8 bases line up with TRBD1. Germline CDR1 reads SQVTM; CDR2 reads ANQGSEA. The CDR3 covers 13 residues. V was clipped by 7 bases and J by 8 bases; unmatched bases: 10. The CDR3, as DNA: TGCAGCGGTAAGACAGGGGCTAGAGATGAGCAGTTCTTC. Its protein is CSGKTGARDEQFF.

A few counts support this clonotype. The chain carries TRBV7-9 and TRBJ1-6, with unresolved D. Germline CDR1 is SEHNR and CDR2 is FQNEAQ (reference sequence). V lost 2 bases, J lost 10 bases, and 12 bases lay in between. The CDR3 spans 14 residues. The CDR3 loop reads CASSLTKSGSPLHF. The CDR3, as DNA: TGTGCCAGCAGCTTAACCAAAAGTGGGTCACCCCTCCACTTT.

This chain connects TRBV27 to TRBJ1-2, with no clear D. The CDR3 contains 12 residues. From germline, CDR1 is MNHEY and CDR2 SMNVEV (reference sequence). With 5 bases removed from V and 6 bases from J, the gap between germline ends came to 10 bases. The chain's CDR3 is CASSPRANGYTF. As DNA, the CDR3 is TGTGCCAGCAGTCCGCGAGCCAATGGCTACACCTTC.

Many counts were recorded for this clonotype. The chain joins TRBV7-2 to TRBJ1-2, with D unresolved. Germline CDR1 is SGHTA and CDR2 is FQGNSA. The CDR3 totals 13 residues. The V and J ends lost 2 bases and 4 bases respectively, with 8 bases between them. The CDR3 protein is CASSLSGIYGYTF. Written as DNA, the CDR3 is TGTGCCAGCAGCTTATCAGGCATCTATGGCTACACCTTC.

The V gene is TRBV7-2, the J gene TRBJ1-5; no firm D call. CDR1 is SGHTA and CDR2 is FQGNSA in the germline V gene. The CDR3 sequence is 13 residues long. V was shortened by 5 bases and J by 5 bases, with 10 bases between the two germline ends. The CDR3 sequence is CASSKDLYQPQHF. CDR3 nucleotide sequence: TGTGCCAGCAGCAAGGACCTTTATCAGCCCCAGCATTTT.

The CDR3 nucleotides read TGTGCCTGGATAAAGGAGGGGAACACTGAAGCTTTCTTT. It codes for CAWIKEGNTEAFF. The chain joins TRBV30 to TRBJ1-1; D uncertain. Trimming took off 4 bases at V and 1 base at J, with 10 bases between the two ends. The CDR3 sequence is 13 residues long. Germline V gene lookup returns CDR1 GTSNPN and CDR2 SVGIG (reference sequence).

The gene calls are TRBV9 and TRBJ1-2; D ambiguous. The germline gives CDR1 SGDLS, CDR2 YYNGEE. This CDR3 spans 15 amino acids. With 0 bases removed from V and 1 base from J, the gap between germline ends came to 10 bases. The CDR3 DNA is TGTGCCAGCAGCGTAGCGTCAGGATTTAACTATGGCTACACCTTC. Its translation: CASSVASGFNYGYTF.

This clonotype was observed a handful of times. Here the CDR3 DNA reads TGCGCCAGCAGCCAAGATTGGGACAGGGGGCATCGGGAGCCCCAGCATTTT. Residues: CASSQDWDRGHREPQHF. V gene TRBV4-1 combines with J gene TRBJ1-5; TRBD1 agrees at 12 bases. The trim removed 0 bases at V and 8 bases at J, leaving 8 bases unmatched. Germline-derived CDR1 and CDR2 are MGHRA and YSYEKL. CDR3 size: 17 residues.

The chain is built from TRBV5-6 and TRBJ2-7, with TRBD1 as a possible D gene (5 bases). Per germline, CDR1 SGHDT and CDR2 YYEEEE. The CDR3 sequence is 17 residues long. With 1 base removed from V and 4 bases from J, the gap between germline ends came to 21 bases. CDR3 bases: TGTGCCAGCAGCTTGACAGGTTCCATGTCCAATCTTTACGAGCAGTACGTC. This encodes CASSLTGSMSNLYEQYV.

The chain joins TRBV29-1 to TRBJ1-4, with 7 bases fitting TRBD1. J gave up 6 bases and V 7 bases, and 11 bases lay outside the gene matches. CDR3 size: 14 residues. Germline V CDR1 and CDR2: SQVTM, ANQGSEA. The CDR3: CSARWGQLDEKLFF. In nucleotides, the CDR3 is TGCAGCGCCCGGTGGGGACAGCTAGATGAAAAACTGTTTTTT.

This clonotype was counted only a few times. V usage is TRBV4-3 and J usage is TRBJ1-2, with unresolved D. V was clipped by 0 bases and J by 7 bases, with 12 bases between them. The CDR3 extends over 14 amino acids. Germline V CDR1 and CDR2: LGHNA, YSLEER. The DNA for the CDR3 is TGCGCCAGCAGCCAAGAACGAGGGCTGGGTGGCTACACCTTC. This sequence encodes CASSQERGLGGYTF.

This clonotype was detected a few times. The chain recombines TRBV3-1 with TRBJ2-5; TRBD2 agrees at 7 bases. Germline V gene data show CDR1 as LGHDT and CDR2 as YNNKEL (reference sequence). J was trimmed by 4 bases and V by 4 bases; bases with no gene match: 3. The CDR3 has 13 residues. Here the CDR3 DNA reads TGTGCCAGCAGCCGCGGACTAGTAGAGACCCAGTACTTC. It yields the protein CASSRGLVETQYF.

Only a few counts were recorded for this clonotype. The chain links TRBV9 to TRBJ2-3; possible D gene TRBD2, 5 bases. This CDR3 region has 13 residues. Trimming removed 6 bases from V and 0 bases from J, with 8 bases in between. The germline V gene encodes CDR1 SGDLS and CDR2 YYNGEE. CDR3 sequence: CASTGGSTDTQYF. As DNA, the CDR3 is TGTGCCAGCACGGGCGGGAGCACAGATACGCAGTATTTT.

This clonotype was recorded a few times. This chain uses TRBV7-9 with TRBJ1-1, with TRBD1 matching 7 bases. There are 14 residues in the CDR3. Germline V lookup: CDR1 SEHNR, CDR2 FQNEAQ (reference sequence). Germline trimming cut 8 bases from V and 2 bases from J; bases unmatched to any gene: 8. CDR3 in DNA: TGTGCCAGCCGGAGAGGGGGCATCAACACTGAAGCTTTCTTT. Protein product: CASRRGGINTEAFF.

This clonotype was seen a handful of times. This rearrangement joins TRBV7-9 to TRBJ2-2; D is undetermined. Trimming cost V 2 bases and J 2 bases, with 6 bases left between them. Germline assignment: CDR1 SEHNR and CDR2 FQNEAQ (reference sequence). There are 14 residues in the CDR3. The CDR3, as DNA: TGTGCCAGCAGCTTAAGACAAAACACCGGGGAGCTGTTTTTT. It is translated as CASSLRQNTGELFF.

The J gene is TRBJ1-6, the V gene TRBV5-1; D might be TRBD1 (5 bases). The CDR3 covers 15 residues. The germline V and J ends were trimmed by 4 bases and 5 bases, with 13 bases remaining between them. Germline CDR1 reads SGHRS; CDR2 reads YFSETQ. The CDR3 coding sequence is TGCGCCAGCAGCAAAAACGGGGCCAATAATTCACCCCTCCACTTT. Its protein is CASSKNGANNSPLHF.

A few counts support this clonotype. J is TRBJ2-5 and V is TRBV6-6; TRBD1 aligns across 9 bases. Trimming took 6 bases from V and 5 from J; bases not matched to a gene: 13. The V gene's germline CDR1 is MNHNY and CDR2 SVGAGI (reference sequence). This CDR3 contains 16 residues. CDR3: CASSYTFRQGDETQYF. The CDR3 DNA sequence: TGTGCCAGCAGCTACACTTTTCGACAGGGGGATGAGACCCAGTACTTC.

This clonotype was detected many times. This chain joins TRBV27 and TRBJ2-3, with TRBD2 identical over 12 bases. Germline V gene sequence: CDR1 MNHEY, CDR2 SMNVEV (reference sequence). The CDR3 runs 15 residues. Trimming cost V 6 bases and J 1 base; bases outside gene matches: 2. The CDR3 DNA sequence: TGTGCCAGCAGACGACTAGCGGGGGGCACAGATACGCAGTATTTT. This gives the protein CASRRLAGGTDTQYF.

The chain carries TRBV12-3 or TRBV12-4 and TRBJ1-5; 8 positions match TRBD1. CDR3 size: 15 residues. V shed 3 bases and J 5 bases; nucleotides not matched to a gene: 6. Here the CDR3 DNA reads TGTGCCAGCAGTTTGGAGCAGGGGGCGTATCAGCCCCAGCATTTT. It specifies CASSLEQGAYQPQHF.

V usage is TRBV7-2 and J usage is TRBJ1-1; 8 positions match TRBD1. This CDR3 spans 14 amino acids. From germline, CDR1 is SGHTA and CDR2 FQGNSA. J gave up 4 bases and V 5 bases, and 6 bases lay outside the gene matches. The CDR3 sequence is CASSVGQGITEAFF. As DNA, the CDR3 is TGTGCCAGCAGCGTAGGACAGGGTATCACTGAAGCTTTCTTT. Together with reference TRBV7-2 and TRBJ1-1, the CDR3 gives the full variable domain: GAGVSQSPSNKVTEKGKDVELRCDPISGHTALYWYRQSLGQGLEFLIYFQGNSAPDKSGLPSDRFSAERTGGSVSTLTIQRTQQEDSAVYLCASSVGQGITEAFFGQGTRLTVV.

This clonotype was observed a handful of times. V and J are TRBV12-3 or TRBV12-4 and TRBJ2-5; D is ambiguous. Trimming removed 2 bases from V and 4 bases from J, with 8 bases in between. CDR3 length equals 13 residues. CDR3: CASSLRRVETQYF. CDR3 in DNA: TGTGCCAGCAGTTTAAGACGCGTAGAGACCCAGTACTTC.